This T cell receptor beta chain was documented in a study of blood T cell repertoires in COVID-19. Across the whole study: COVID-19 samples from acute and convalescent phases originated in the United States, Italy and Spain. Sources were T cells, B-cell-depleted T cells, or PBMCs; the material itself was cDNA or gDNA.

Trimming removed 3 bases from V and 3 bases from J, with 9 bases in between. The CDR3 runs 13 residues. The study recruited people aged roughly 18 to 100 years across 24 US areas. Profiled with immunoSEQ multiplex PCR; TCRdb holds only in-frame clones, not every one. The sample includes 180,000 or so clones, roughly 84% of them seen just once. Sequenced sample: PBMCs or T cells enriched from blood (not recorded which). V gene TRBV23-1 combines with J gene TRBJ2-7; D call uncertain. TRBV23-1 is given ORF status, its function remaining uncertain. The clonotype comes from a man aged 35 to 55 who had recovered from COVID-19. CDR3 protein: CASSQKRSYEQYF. In DNA form, the CDR3 reads TGCGCCAGCAGTCAGAAACGGAGCTACGAGCAGTACTTC.